The rows below give T cell receptor beta chains drawn from one sample of a study of T-cell reconstitution after alpha-beta-depleted transplantation in children. TCRdb reprocessed the PCR reads via MiXCR and lists one record per CDR3 protein. Of roughly 300,000 distinct CDR3 sequences listed, about 9.9% are singletons. The sequences come from peripheral blood, collected 180 days after TCRalphabeta/CD19-depleted stem cell transplant. All receptors derive from a male patient under 10 years old who had a stem cell transplant for chronic granulomatous disease, so the T cells may come from the graft donor. Each CDR3 is given with its conserved first and last residue. The D gene is left open where the match is weak. Size is stated for part of the rows, as once, few or many counts, or as a class when the clone is expanded.

clone_size d_call j_call v_call cdr3_aa cdr3_nt
many . TRBJ2-3 TRBV20-1 CSARLSGPTSTDTQYF TGCAGTGCTAGACTTAGCGGACCTACTAGCACAGATACGCAGTATTTT
many TRBD2 TRBJ2-7 TRBV18 CASSPDSGRATYEQYF TGTGCCAGCTCACCAGATAGCGGGAGGGCAACCTACGAGCAGTACTTC
many TRBD1 TRBJ1-6 TRBV4-1 CASSQPGQGNSPLHF TGCGCCAGCAGCCAGCCGGGACAGGGGAATTCACCCCTCCACTTT
many TRBD2 TRBJ2-1 TRBV28 CASRTGTSGMVEQFF TGTGCCAGCAGAACCGGGACTAGCGGGATGGTTGAGCAGTTCTTC
. . TRBJ2-1 TRBV2 CASSEYLGVSNEQFF TGTGCCAGCAGTGAATACCTGGGGGTCTCCAATGAGCAGTTCTTC
many . TRBJ2-1 TRBV19 CASSMGENEQFF TGTGCCAGTAGTATGGGGGAAAATGAGCAGTTCTTC
. . TRBJ1-4 TRBV30 CAWTRATNEKLFF TGTGCCTGGACGCGTGCAACTAATGAAAAACTGTTTTTT
. . TRBJ2-5 TRBV10-2 CASSDRGRQETQYF TGCGCCAGCAGTGATCGGGGGAGGCAGGAGACCCAGTACTTC
many . TRBJ2-1 TRBV5-6 CASSLGLASHNEQFF TGTGCCAGCAGCCTGGGGCTAGCTAGCCACAATGAGCAGTTCTTC
many . TRBJ1-3 TRBV6-1 CASTVPTGWGDTIYF TGTGCCAGCACTGTCCCGACAGGCTGGGGGGACACCATATATTTT
many TRBD1 TRBJ1-2 TRBV10-3 CAISEGNRGHSYTF TGTGCCATCAGTGAAGGAAACAGGGGGCACAGCTACACCTTC
many . TRBJ2-7 TRBV27 CASSFGRPPEYEQYF TGTGCCAGCAGTTTTGGAAGGCCCCCCGAATACGAGCAGTACTTC
many . TRBJ2-5 TRBV12-3/TRBV12-4 CASSFSGFEETQYF TGTGCCAGCAGTTTTTCGGGCTTTGAAGAGACCCAGTACTTC
many TRBD1 TRBJ1-3 TRBV5-1 CASSPDRDRGNTIYF TGCGCCAGCAGCCCGGACAGGGATCGTGGAAACACCATATATTTT
. . TRBJ2-1 TRBV4-2 CASSQEGTGVAYNEQFF TGTGCCAGCAGCCAAGAAGGGACGGGGGTGGCCTACAATGAGCAGTTCTTC
. TRBD2 TRBJ2-3 TRBV7-3 CASSPRGGGITDTQYF TGTGCCAGCAGCCCCCGGGGGGGCGGGATTACAGATACGCAGTATTTT
. . TRBJ1-6 TRBV12-3/TRBV12-4 CASSPGMRVTSPLHF TGTGCCAGCAGCCCAGGAATGAGAGTTACTTCACCCCTCCACTTT
many TRBD2 TRBJ2-3 TRBV7-6 CASSSGLAGSSTDTQYF TGTGCCAGCAGCTCCGGACTAGCGGGGTCAAGCACAGATACGCAGTATTTT
many TRBD2 TRBJ2-2 TRBV11-1 CASSYSISGTLNTGELFF TGTGCCAGCAGCTATTCCATTAGCGGGACTCTGAACACCGGGGAGCTGTTTTTT
many TRBD2 TRBJ2-1 TRBV7-2 CASSLGPRGASHNEQFF TGTGCCAGCAGCTTAGGTCCGCGGGGGGCCTCCCATAATGAGCAGTTCTTC
many TRBD2 TRBJ2-7 TRBV20-1 CSVSGVGGPGEQYF TGCAGTGTCTCGGGAGTGGGAGGGCCGGGCGAGCAGTACTTC
many TRBD2 TRBJ2-2 TRBV29-1 CSVAGTSGRNLTGELFF TGCAGCGTAGCCGGGACTAGCGGGAGGAATCTCACCGGGGAGCTGTTTTTT
many TRBD1 TRBJ1-1 TRBV27 CASSPGGPVNTEAFF TGTGCCAGCAGCCCAGGGGGACCGGTGAACACTGAAGCTTTCTTT
many TRBD2 TRBJ2-7 TRBV6-2/TRBV6-3 CASSYLLSRTAGTSGRHYEQYF TGTGCCAGCAGTTACCTCCTATCGAGGACAGCCGGGACTAGCGGGAGGCACTACGAGCAGTACTTC
. . TRBJ2-5 TRBV19 CASSPLLQETQYF TGTGCCAGTAGCCCATTGTTACAAGAGACCCAGTACTTC
many . TRBJ2-7 TRBV11-1 CASSPPGRGDTYEQYF TGTGCCAGCAGCCCCCCGGGGAGAGGGGACACCTACGAGCAGTACTTC
. . TRBJ2-1 TRBV7-9 CASSLGDDNEQFF TGTGCCAGCAGCTTAGGCGATGACAATGAGCAGTTCTTC
few . TRBJ1-1 TRBV7-6 CASSSGLHTEAFF TGTGCCAGCAGCTCGGGACTGCACACTGAAGCTTTCTTT
few . TRBJ1-5 TRBV3-1 CASSPVPNQPQHF TGTGCCAGCAGCCCCGTCCCGAATCAGCCCCAGCATTTT
. . TRBJ2-7 TRBV4-2 CAMGPGPFYEQYF TGTGCCATGGGCCCGGGGCCATTCTACGAGCAGTACTTC
many TRBD2 TRBJ2-7 TRBV20-1 CSGGLAGNSAGEQYF TGCAGTGGGGGACTAGCGGGAAATTCGGCGGGAGAGCAGTACTTC
. . TRBJ2-2 TRBV7-2 CASSLTGFSNTGELFF TGTGCCAGCAGCTTAACAGGTTTTTCGAACACCGGGGAGCTGTTTTTT
many . TRBJ2-7 TRBV6-6 CASSYRLGDEQYF TGTGCCAGCAGCTACCGCCTGGGTGACGAGCAGTACTTC
many . TRBJ2-7 TRBV29-1 CSVEPIGVYEQYF TGCAGCGTTGAACCTATAGGGGTGTACGAGCAGTACTTC
. . TRBJ2-7 TRBV28 CASSLERALRDYEQYF TGTGCCAGCAGTTTAGAACGAGCATTAAGGGACTACGAGCAGTACTTC
. . TRBJ2-7 TRBV28 CASSLSDRLYEQYF TGTGCCAGCAGTTTATCCGACAGGCTATACGAGCAGTACTTC
many . TRBJ1-3 TRBV28 CASSLGGGATGNTIYF TGTGCCAGCAGTTTGGGGGGGGGCGCAACTGGAAACACCATATATTTT
many TRBD2 TRBJ2-1 TRBV4-3 CASSRAGGNYNEQFF TGCGCCAGCAGCCGAGCGGGGGGAAACTACAATGAGCAGTTCTTC
many . TRBJ2-7 TRBV6-5 CASSYRQGPYEQYF TGTGCCAGCAGTTACCGGCAGGGACCCTACGAGCAGTACTTC
many . TRBJ2-4 TRBV20-1 CSARKRTAPKNIQYF TGCAGTGCTAGAAAACGGACAGCCCCCAAAAACATTCAGTACTTC
. TRBD2 TRBJ2-1 TRBV30 CAWSGLAARGEQFF TGTGCCTGGTCAGGACTAGCGGCGAGGGGGGAGCAGTTCTTC
few . TRBJ2-6 TRBV4-3 CASSQTIFQSSGANVLTF TGCGCCAGCAGCCAGACGATATTCCAAAGCTCTGGGGCCAACGTCCTGACTTTC
many TRBD1 TRBJ2-7 TRBV6-2/TRBV6-3 CASSYGATGPSSYEQYF TGTGCCAGCAGTTATGGGGCGACAGGGCCTTCCTCCTACGAGCAGTACTTC
many . TRBJ1-2 TRBV20-1 CSARVGQSGYTF TGCAGTGCTAGAGTTGGACAGAGTGGCTACACCTTC
many . TRBJ2-1 TRBV7-8 CASSTEALARHYNEQFF TGTGCCAGCAGCACAGAGGCCCTAGCGAGACATTACAATGAGCAGTTCTTC